The T cell receptor beta chain under discussion was sequenced for a study of blood T cell repertoires in COVID-19. Across the study: Material from acute and convalescent COVID-19 was sourced from the United States, Italy and Spain. From T cells, B-cell-depleted T cells, or PBMCs came the material, which was cDNA or gDNA.

Authors' analysis steps: Amplified reference gene primers provided the basis for estimating nucleated cell counts. Libraries were prepared by immunoSEQ multiplex PCR; TCRdb keeps only in-frame clonotypes and omits some of them. For V, J and clone size, that table is used; D and trimming come from the DNA. This sample has under 200,000 clones; roughly 82% occur once, and the top ten carry more than 4%. Participant age was roughly 18 to 90 years, and participants resided in roughly 25 US areas. The germline CDR1 and CDR2 sequences are SGHDT and YYEEEE. The ends lost 10 bases at V and 1 base at J; junction bases unmatched: 3. This CDR3 is built from 12 residues.

The TCR comes from a woman aged 55-75 years with acute COVID-19. The gene calls are TRBV5-6 and TRBJ2-7; 9 nucleotides line up with TRBD2. The sample was PBMCs or T cells enriched from blood (not recorded which). The CDR3 here is CALSGGSYEQYF. The DNA of the CDR3 is TGTGCCTTGAGCGGGGGGTCCTACGAGCAGTACTTC.